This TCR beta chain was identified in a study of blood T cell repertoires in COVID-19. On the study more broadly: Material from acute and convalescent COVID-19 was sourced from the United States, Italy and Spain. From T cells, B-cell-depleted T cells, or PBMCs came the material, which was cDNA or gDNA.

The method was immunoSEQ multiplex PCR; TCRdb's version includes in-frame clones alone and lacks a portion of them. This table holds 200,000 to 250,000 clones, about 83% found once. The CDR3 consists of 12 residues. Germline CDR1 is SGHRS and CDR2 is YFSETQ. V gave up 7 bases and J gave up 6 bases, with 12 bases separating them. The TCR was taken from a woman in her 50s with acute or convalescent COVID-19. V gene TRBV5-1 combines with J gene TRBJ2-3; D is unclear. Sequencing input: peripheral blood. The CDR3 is CASAGVTDTQYF. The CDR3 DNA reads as TGCGCCAGCGCCGGAGTAACGGATACGCAGTATTTT. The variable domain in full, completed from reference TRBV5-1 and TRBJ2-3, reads KAGVTQTPRYLIKTRGQQVTLSCSPISGHRSVSWYQQTPGQGLQFLFEYFSETQRNKGNFPGRFSGRQFSNSRSEMNVSTLELGDSALYLCASAGVTDTQYFGPGTRLTVL.